The 17 T cell receptor beta chains presented below share a single source sample, sequenced in a study of T cell changes during pregnancy in multiple sclerosis. Some clones are missing from TCRdb's copy, which holds only in-frame ones; the method was immunoSEQ multiplex PCR. Of around 70,000 clones in the sample, around nine tenths were seen once. Sample: peripheral blood, taken in the second trimester of pregnancy. These receptors were obtained from a female donor in good health, enrolled as a control in a pregnancy study.

CDR3 coding DNA: TGTGCCAGCAGTTCCAGACAGCCTCTTGATGAAAAACTGTTTTTT. Residues: CASSSRQPLDEKLFF. The chain uses TRBV27 and TRBJ1-4; perhaps TRBD1 as D (5 bases). V was clipped by 4 bases and J by 6 bases, with 15 bases between them. From germline, CDR1 is MNHEY and CDR2 SMNVEV (reference sequence). The CDR3 runs to 15 residues.

This rearrangement joins TRBV29-1 to TRBJ1-1, with 7 bases fitting TRBD1. Germline assignment: CDR1 SQVTM and CDR2 ANQGSEA. The CDR3 covers 13 residues. Trimming at V came to 7 bases and at J to 4 bases, leaving 9 bases not matched to a gene. As DNA, the CDR3 is TGCAGCGCGCAACAGGGGTCCAGCACTGAAGCTTTCTTT. Amino acids: CSAQQGSSTEAFF.

In DNA form, the CDR3 reads TGTGCCAGCAGCCTCACAGGGGGGGTTAACGAGCAGTACTTC. Translated: CASSLTGGVNEQYF. The V and J genes are TRBV7-9 and TRBJ2-7; D possibly corresponds to TRBD1 (8 bases). Trimming removed 5 bases at V and 5 bases at J, with 16 bases between. Germline CDR1 and CDR2: SEHNR and FQNEAQ (reference sequence). CDR3 length: 14 residues.

The genes are TRBV11-2 and TRBJ1-5; D remains unclear. Germline CDR1 reads SGHAT; CDR2 reads FQNNGV. The CDR3 has 13 residues. With 7 bases removed from V and 7 bases from J, the gap between germline ends came to 14 bases. The CDR3 DNA reads TGTGCCAGCACCCGTGATCCGGGGCAGCCCCAGCATTTT. Its translation: CASTRDPGQPQHF.

J is TRBJ1-1 and V is TRBV9; perhaps TRBD1 as D (5 bases). The CDR3 consists of 11 residues. Trimming shortened V by 4 bases and J by 7 bases, and 8 bases separated the two germline ends. Germline assignment: CDR1 SGDLS and CDR2 YYNGEE. CDR3 DNA: TGTGCCAGCAGCCCACAGGTTGAAGCTTTCTTT. Its protein product is CASSPQVEAFF. Using reference TRBV9 and TRBJ1-1 for the parts outside the CDR3, the full variable domain is DSGVTQTPKHLITATGQRVTLRCSPRSGDLSVYWYQQSLDQGLQFLIQYYNGEERAKGNILERFSAQQFPDLHSELNLSSLELGDSALYFCASSPQVEAFFGQGTRLTVV.

The rearrangement joins TRBV7-2 to TRBJ1-5, with 7 nucleotides matching TRBD1. This CDR3 contains 17 residues. The germline V gene has CDR1 SGHTA and CDR2 FQGNSA. J was trimmed by 4 bases and V by 2 bases; bases with no gene match: 11. The CDR3 DNA reads TGTGCCAGCAGCTTACGGGGAACAGGGGCCAGGAATCAGCCCCAGCATTTT. Translating gives CASSLRGTGARNQPQHF.

This clone appeared once. The V call is TRBV29-1, the J call TRBJ1-2; D is ambiguous. The CDR3 length is 9 residues. In germline, CDR1 is SQVTM, CDR2 ANQGSEA. V lost 7 bases to trimming and J lost 8 bases, with 8 bases between them. The CDR3 spells CSGGEGYTF. The CDR3 DNA reads as TGCAGCGGAGGTGAGGGCTACACCTTC.

The chain carries TRBV5-1 and TRBJ2-7, with 10 bases aligning to TRBD2. Trimming at V came to 1 base and at J to 2 bases, leaving 6 bases not matched to a gene. This CDR3 region has 16 residues. Per germline, CDR1 SGHRS and CDR2 YFSETQ. The CDR3: CASSLTSGALTYEQYF. The CDR3 bases are TGCGCCAGCAGCTTGACTAGCGGGGCTCTAACCTACGAGCAGTACTTC.

This sequence joins TRBV7-2 and TRBJ2-7, with a tentative D call TRBD1 (5 bases). V was clipped by 1 base and J by 7 bases, with 11 bases between them. Germline V gene sequence: CDR1 SGHTA, CDR2 FQGNSA. CDR3 length: 13 residues. The CDR3 region has the DNA TGTGCCAGCAGCTTAGTTCAGGGAAGTGAGCAGTACTTC. It specifies CASSLVQGSEQYF.

The CDR3 sequence: CASSVGAASGETQYF. Here the CDR3 DNA reads TGTGCCAGCAGCGTAGGAGCGGCCAGCGGAGAGACCCAGTACTTC. V usage is TRBV9 and J usage is TRBJ2-5; D may be TRBD2 (5 bases). The V and J ends lost 0 bases and 4 bases respectively, with 13 bases between them. The CDR3 is 15 amino acids. Germline V gene data show CDR1 as SGDLS and CDR2 as YYNGEE.

The CDR3 spells CASSLGQGSNQPQHF. The CDR3 DNA follows: TGTGCCAGCAGTCTCGGACAGGGGAGCAATCAGCCCCAGCATTTT. The V gene is TRBV7-9, the J gene TRBJ1-5; TRBD1 matches 9 bases. CDR3 length: 15 residues. CDR1 SEHNR and CDR2 FQNEAQ come from the germline V gene (reference sequence). Germline trimming cut 6 bases from V and 1 base from J; bases unmatched to any gene: 4. The full variable domain, rest sourced from reference TRBV7-9 and TRBJ1-5, is DTGVSQNPRHKITKRGQNVTFRCDPISEHNRLYWYRQTLGQGPEFLTYFQNEAQLEKSRLLSDRFSAERPKGSFSTLEIQRTEQGDSAMYLCASSLGQGSNQPQHFGDGTRLSIL.

The chain couples TRBV4-3 to TRBJ1-1; 8 nucleotides agree with TRBD1. Trimming took 2 bases from V and 1 from J; bases not matched to a gene: 3. Germline CDR1 LGHNA, CDR2 YSLEER. The CDR3 contains 15 residues. The CDR3: CASSQNRGTNTEAFF. The DNA of the CDR3 is TGCGCCAGCAGCCAAAACAGGGGGACGAACACTGAAGCTTTCTTT.

J is TRBJ1-4 and V is TRBV5-6; no clear D gene. The CDR3 sequence is 12 residues long. The V and J ends lost 4 bases and 8 bases respectively, with 9 bases between them. Per germline, CDR1 SGHDT and CDR2 YYEEEE. The CDR3 spells CASSRDGEKLFF. CDR3 DNA: TGTGCCAGCAGCCGGGATGGGGAAAAACTGTTTTTT.

The chain couples TRBV7-9 to TRBJ2-3, with TRBD2 matching 9 bases. The ends lost 5 bases at V and 2 bases at J; junction bases unmatched: 5. Looked up from germline, CDR1 is SEHNR and CDR2 is FQNEAQ (reference sequence). CDR3 length: 15 residues. Here the CDR3 DNA reads TGTGCCAGCAGCCCACGACTAGCGGCCACAGATACGCAGTATTTT. Translation: CASSPRLAATDTQYF. The full variable domain, in which reference TRBV7-9 and TRBJ2-3 provide the parts outside the CDR3, is DTGVSQNPRHKITKRGQNVTFRCDPISEHNRLYWYRQTLGQGPEFLTYFQNEAQLEKSRLLSDRFSAERPKGSFSTLEIQRTEQGDSAMYLCASSPRLAATDTQYFGPGTRLTVL.

The CDR3 DNA sequence: TGCGCCAGCAGCCCTTATCAGGGGAACACTGAAGCTTTCTTT. Translated: CASSPYQGNTEAFF. The V call is TRBV5-1, the J call TRBJ1-1; TRBD1 is a possible D gene (5 bases). The V end was cut by 4 bases, the J end by 1 base, with 11 bases between. This CDR3 has 14 amino acids. Germline V CDR1 and CDR2: SGHRS, YFSETQ.

The gene calls are TRBV4-3 and TRBJ2-1, with 7 bases that match TRBD2. The germline gives CDR1 LGHNA, CDR2 YSLEER. The V segment lost 1 base and the J segment 4 bases; nucleotides outside the gene matches: 10. This CDR3 has 17 amino acids. CDR3 sequence reads: CASSQAWPAGFYNEQFF. In nucleotides, the CDR3 is TGCGCCAGCAGCCAAGCCTGGCCAGCGGGATTTTACAATGAGCAGTTCTTC.

V and J are TRBV11-2 and TRBJ2-4, with D possibly being TRBD2 (6 bases). The CDR3 runs to 15 residues. V was clipped by 5 bases and J by 5 bases, with 16 bases between them. Germline V lookup: CDR1 SGHAT, CDR2 FQNNGV. For the CDR3, the DNA is TGTGCCAGCAGCCAGACTAGTTCTGGGCAAAACATTCAGTACTTC. It encodes CASSQTSSGQNIQYF. Combining the CDR3 with reference TRBV11-2 and TRBJ2-4 gives the whole variable domain EAGVAQSPRYKIIEKRQSVAFWCNPISGHATLYWYQQILGQGPKLLIQFQNNGVVDDSQLPKDRFSAERLKGVDSTLKIQPAKLEDSAVYLCASSQTSSGQNIQYFGAGTRLSVL.